The following is a T cell receptor (beta chain) sequence with its context. The data derive from a study of blood T cells in healthy people across ages. V was cut by 6 bases and J by 5 bases, with 18 bases left in between. This CDR3 has 15 residues. Next came a second PCR, run for about 7 to 12 cycles, which used a sample-barcoded 5' primer along with a J-beta primer mix. TCRdb independently ran MiXCR on the 5' RACE reads; one entry per CDR3 protein. Of roughly 800,000 distinct CDR3 sequences in the sample, about 26% were seen once. This same sample was also taken into another study, of T cells of mothers and their children. Per that study: Researchers report slightly higher, though non-significant, overlap in related mother-child pairs than in unrelated pairs.

This TCR was sampled from a boy between 10 and 17 years old in good health. Source material: blood. The rearrangement links TRBV12-3 or TRBV12-4 to TRBJ2-3; no definite D call. The DNA of the CDR3 is TGTGCCAGCAGCCTCTACCCACGGGCGGAAGATACGCAGTATTTT. Amino acid sequence: CASSLYPRAEDTQYF.